The source of this T cell receptor beta chain is a study of cytomegalovirus exposure and HLA in healthy donors. Study outcomes and limitations: With further analysis later on, most CMV-associated TCR beta chains appeared HLA-restricted. Usually a TCR sequence was rare, but some public TCRs were found in many donors.

In its sample, this clone was seen a few times. Its matching antigen is unknown. Germline assignment: CDR1 MDHEN and CDR2 SYDVKM. V gave up 3 bases and J gave up 3 bases, with 12 bases separating them. This CDR3 spans 15 amino acids. Primers included in the PCR were 60 Vbeta and 13 Jbeta primers. Assay: immunoSEQ multiplex PCR; the TCRdb copy retains only in-frame clones and omits some. The sample holds over 150,000 clones, approximately 84% seen once. The receptor was derived from a woman in her 50s in good health and CMV-seropositive. The sample comprised PBMCs. The V and J genes are TRBV28 and TRBJ2-1; the D is unclear. CDR3 sequence: CASSFARSYYNEQFF. For the CDR3, the DNA is TGTGCCAGCAGTTTCGCGAGATCCTACTACAATGAGCAGTTCTTC.